The clone carrying this T cell receptor (beta chain) has just one count. This record comes from a study of control samples from healthy donors and cancer patients. The CDR3 is 14 residues long. Germline CDR1 reads SGHKS; CDR2 reads YYEKEE (reference sequence). V shed 2 bases and J shed 5 bases, with 11 bases lying between them. TCRdb's copy holds only in-frame clones and misses some; the assay was immunoSEQ multiplex PCR. Among around 200,000 clones listed, roughly 94% were seen once. Material for sequencing was blood. V usage is TRBV5-5 and J usage is TRBJ1-5; tentatively, D is TRBD1 (5 bases). The receptor was isolated from a man aged 45 to 65 in good health. Here the CDR3 reads CASSFLTEDQPQHF. CDR3 bases: TGTGCCAGCAGCTTTTTGACAGAAGATCAGCCCCAGCATTTT. The variable domain in full, completed from reference TRBV5-5 and TRBJ1-5, reads DAGVTQSPTHLIKTRGQQVTLRCSPISGHKSVSWYQQVLGQGPQFIFQYYEKEERGRGNFPDRFSARQFPNYSSELNVNALLLGDSALYLCASSFLTEDQPQHFGDGTRLSIL.